Shown below are 17 T cell receptor beta chains from a single sample sequenced in a study of blood T cell repertoires in COVID-19. Some clones are missing from TCRdb's copy, which holds only in-frame ones; the method was immunoSEQ multiplex PCR. The sample yields approximately 180,000 clones, more than 70% seen once. Material for sequencing was peripheral blood. The source is a man aged 35 to 55 with active or convalescent COVID-19.

This sequence joins TRBV28 and TRBJ1-5; TRBD1 is a possible D gene (5 bases). V was cut by 5 bases and J by 2 bases, with 10 bases left in between. Germline V gives CDR1 MDHEN, CDR2 SYDVKM. The CDR3 contains 14 residues. The chain's CDR3 is CASSAQGGNQPQHF. DNA of the CDR3: TGTGCCAGCAGTGCACAAGGGGGCAATCAGCCCCAGCATTTT.

The chain combines TRBV21-1 with TRBJ2-1; no DNA check was done on the table's D call, TRBD2. TRBV21-1 is marked as a pseudogene. The CDR3 has 17 residues. The CDR3 spells CASSKALGGIGVNEQFF. CDR3 in DNA: TGTGCCAGCAGCAAAGCGCTAGGCGGGATCGGGGTGAATGAGCAGTTCTTC.

The chain employs TRBV11-3 and TRBJ2-1; perhaps TRBD2 as D (6 bases). The CDR3 has 14 amino acids. Trimming cost V 1 base and J 9 bases, with 13 bases left between them. Germline CDR1 and CDR2: SGHNT and YENEEA. The CDR3 nucleotides read TGTGCCAGCAGCTTAGGGTGGCAGGGAGGTGAGCAGTTCTTC. This sequence encodes CASSLGWQGGEQFF.

The V call is TRBV9, the J call TRBJ2-1; D ambiguous. The ends were cut back, 0 bases at V and 10 bases at J, with 17 bases in the middle. This CDR3 comprises 15 residues. Germline V gene sequence: CDR1 SGDLS, CDR2 YYNGEE. The CDR3 DNA sequence: TGTGCCAGCAGCGTAGGAGAGGTGGCGACCCGGGAGCAGTTCTTC. It specifies CASSVGEVATREQFF.

The rearrangement links TRBV5-1 to TRBJ2-7; 7 nucleotides line up with TRBD1. Per germline, CDR1 SGHRS and CDR2 YFSETQ. This CDR3 spans 14 amino acids. J lost 5 bases, V lost 4 bases, and 9 bases had no gene match. CDR3 sequence reads: CASSNTGVRHEQYF. The DNA of the CDR3 is TGCGCCAGCAGCAATACAGGGGTCCGCCACGAGCAGTACTTC.

This chain connects TRBV7-3 to TRBJ1-4; no clear D gene. CDR3 length: 15 amino acids. Germline V gene data show CDR1 as SGHTA and CDR2 as FQGTGA. Deletions cut 2 bases from V and 8 bases from J, with 15 bases between. CDR3 DNA sequence: TGTGCCAGCAGCTTATTGCCGGGTTCTGGCGAAAAACTGTTTTTT. Its translation is CASSLLPGSGEKLFF.

The J gene is TRBJ2-7, the V gene TRBV5-5; possible D gene TRBD1, 6 bases. V was cut by 0 bases and J by 0 bases, with 10 bases left in between. Germline CDR1 and CDR2: SGHKS and YYEKEE (reference sequence). The CDR3 is 15 amino acids. The CDR3: CASSLAGHDSYEQYF. CDR3 sequence (DNA): TGTGCCAGCAGCTTGGCGGGACACGACTCCTACGAGCAGTACTTC.

The chain has TRBV11-2 and TRBJ1-6; 7 bases fit TRBD1. This CDR3 is built from 17 residues. From germline, CDR1 is SGHAT and CDR2 FQNNGV. The V gene end was trimmed by 3 bases and the J gene end by 8 bases; junction bases not matched to a gene: 13. CDR3 coding DNA: TGTGCCAGCAGCTTTGAACAGGGGCCTTCTAGCCATTCACCCCTCCACTTT. Protein sequence: CASSFEQGPSSHSPLHF.

J is TRBJ2-7 and V is TRBV4-3; a possible D gene is TRBD1 (6 bases). The CDR3 has 15 residues. Looked up from germline, CDR1 is LGHNA and CDR2 is YSLEER. The V end lost 1 base, the J end lost 1 base, and 11 bases lay between the germline ends. The CDR3 loop reads CASSQAIGGSYEQYF. The CDR3 DNA sequence: TGCGCCAGCAGCCAAGCGATAGGGGGTTCCTACGAGCAGTACTTC.

The chain joins TRBV2 to TRBJ2-2; D is uncertain. The CDR3 covers 14 residues. V was clipped by 8 bases and J by 0 bases, with 10 bases between them. Per the germline V gene, CDR1 is SNHLY and CDR2 is FYNNEI. The CDR3 protein is CASRLVSNTGELFF. DNA of the CDR3: TGTGCCAGCCGTTTAGTATCGAACACCGGGGAGCTGTTTTTT.

The CDR3, as DNA: TGTGCCAGCAGCCAAGTTAGCGGGAGGGCAGATACGCAGTATTTT. Its translation: CASSQVSGRADTQYF. The V call is TRBV3-1 (or the pseudogene TRBV3-2), the J call TRBJ2-3; 11 nucleotides line up with TRBD2. This CDR3 has 15 amino acids. The germline V gene encodes CDR1 LGHDT and CDR2 YNNKEL (reference sequence). V dropped 1 base and J dropped 4; count of bases not matched to a gene: 1.

The chain is built from TRBV11-2 and TRBJ1-4, with 8 bases identical to TRBD1. CDR1 and CDR2 from the germline V gene are SGHAT and FQNNGV. The ends lost 0 bases at V and 7 bases at J; junction bases unmatched: 1. The CDR3 totals 14 residues. The CDR3 bases are TGTGCCAGCAGCTTAGACAGGGGGCTTGAAAAACTGTTTTTT. Translating it yields CASSLDRGLEKLFF.

The chain uses TRBV5-1 and TRBJ2-3; 8 nucleotides align to TRBD2. The length of the CDR3 is 16 residues. With 2 bases clipped from V and 2 bases from J, the junction kept 7 bases outside the gene matches. Germline CDR1 reads SGHRS; CDR2 reads YFSETQ. The CDR3 region has the DNA TGCGCCAGCAGCTTACGGAGCGGGGGTTTCACAGATACGCAGTATTTT. This encodes CASSLRSGGFTDTQYF.

This clone was seen only once. V and J are TRBV30 and TRBJ1-6; 7 bases match TRBD1. Germline V lookup: CDR1 GTSNPN, CDR2 SVGIG (reference sequence). This CDR3 is built from 15 residues. V trimming: 4 bases; J trimming: 1 base; junction bases outside the gene matches: 4. The CDR3 sequence: CAWTQGGSYNSPLHF. The CDR3 nucleotides are TGTGCCTGGACCCAGGGGGGTTCCTATAATTCACCCCTCCACTTT. The full variable domain, completed using reference TRBV30 and TRBJ1-6, is SQTIHQWPATLVQPVGSPLSLECTVEGTSNPNLYWYRQAAGRGLQLLFYSVGIGQISSEVPQNLSASRPQDRQFILSSKKLLLSDSGFYLCAWTQGGSYNSPLHFGNGTRLTVT.

The J gene is TRBJ2-5, the V gene TRBV9; 8 bases align to TRBD2. The CDR3 contains 17 residues. Unmatched junction bases numbered 9, after V lost 0 bases and J lost 2 bases. The germline V gene encodes CDR1 SGDLS and CDR2 YYNGEE. The CDR3 nucleotides are TGTGCCAGCAGCGTAGGCCCAGCGGGGGCCCAACAAGAGACCCAGTACTTC. This gives the protein CASSVGPAGAQQETQYF.

The V gene is TRBV24-1, the J gene TRBJ2-1, with 9 bases lining up with TRBD2. CDR1 is KGHDR and CDR2 is SFDVKD in the germline V gene. The junction had 5 bases not matched to a gene; V was cut back by 4 bases and J by 2 bases. This CDR3 has 16 residues. The DNA for the CDR3 is TGTGCCACCAGTGAGGTAGTAGCGGGGGCCTACAATGAGCAGTTCTTC. Amino acid sequence: CATSEVVAGAYNEQFF.

The rearrangement joins TRBV21-1 to TRBJ2-1; the table's D call, TRBD1, was not checked against the DNA. TRBV21-1 is reported as a pseudogene. The CDR3 contains 20 residues. The CDR3 DNA reads as TGTGCCAGCAGCGCACGACAGGGGGTCTTTTCCCCCAGCTCCTACAATGAGCAGTTCTTC. It codes for CASSARQGVFSPSSYNEQFF.